This TCR beta chain was sequenced in a study of blood T cell repertoires in COVID-19. Overall study context: Collection of acute and convalescent COVID-19 samples took place in the United States, Italy and Spain. PBMCs, B-cell-depleted T cells, or T cells provided the cDNA or gDNA that made up the material.

This CDR3 is built from 15 residues. CDR1 is ENHRY and CDR2 is SYGVKD in the germline V gene. J gave up 5 bases and V 6 bases, and 7 bases lay outside the gene matches. In the study's own analysis: Reference gene primer amplification in the assay estimated nucleated cell counts. Profiling relied on immunoSEQ multiplex PCR, and the TCRdb table lists in-frame clones only, not all of them. V, J and clone size derive from that table, while D and trimming were established from the DNA sequence. In the table there are some 220,000 clones, 80% to 90% of which are singletons. The source is a man aged 45-60 years with acute or convalescent COVID-19. The sequencing sample was made of peripheral blood. The chain recombines TRBV10-3 with TRBJ1-5; the match to TRBD1 covers 10 bases. CDR3 loop: CAISPDRGLDQPQHF. The CDR3 region has the DNA TGTGCCATCAGCCCGGACAGGGGGTTAGATCAGCCCCAGCATTTT.